This T cell receptor (beta chain) was observed in a study of response to subunit inactivated influenza vaccine. Study-wide results and caveats: Every seasonal influenza vaccination brings in few new T cells, the authors suggested.

Germline CDR1 reads MNHNS; CDR2 reads SASEGT. Trimming removed 6 bases at V and 4 bases at J, with 18 bases between. The CDR3 has 15 amino acids. From the RT-PCR reads, TCRdb called clonotypes with MiXCR, one entry per CDR3 protein. The sample includes 500,000 to 750,000 distinct CDR3 sequences, 14% of them seen just once. Remarks on this clonotype: Its antigen remains unidentified.

This clonotype was sampled from a man aged 50-60 years who received an inactivated influenza vaccine. The genes are TRBV6-1 and TRBJ1-2; TRBD1 is a possible D gene (6 bases). Sample: PBMCs from blood, taken 11 to 12 days after vaccination. The CDR3 coding sequence is TGTGCCAGCAGCAGAGACAGGCCTTCAGGCTATGGCTACACCTTC. This translates into CASSRDRPSGYGYTF.